This T cell receptor beta chain was found in a study of blood T cell repertoires in COVID-19. V was trimmed by 3 bases and J by 8 bases, leaving 16 bases between them. Germline CDR1 is GTSNPN and CDR2 is SVGIG (reference sequence). The CDR3 runs 13 residues. Study processing details: The assay estimated nucleated cells by amplifying reference gene primers. Assay used: immunoSEQ multiplex PCR; TCRdb lists only in-frame clones, some missing. V and J calls and clone size are copied from that table; D and trimming were computed from the DNA. This sample carries about 140,000 clones, 84% of them seen once, and the ten largest clones take around 9%.

V is TRBV30 and J is TRBJ1-2; tentative D call: TRBD1 (6 bases). The sequence was obtained from a man aged 30 to 39 with COVID-19, enrolled during active disease. Source material: peripheral blood. The DNA for the CDR3 is TGTGCCTGGAGCCTTGGGGGGGGCAGCGGCTACACCTTC. This encodes CAWSLGGGSGYTF.